What follows is one T cell receptor beta chain and its context. This record comes from a study of shared clonotypes between healthy human individuals. V shed 4 bases, J shed 4 bases, and the junction held 7 bases outside the gene matches. The V gene's germline CDR1 is LNHDA and CDR2 SQIVND (reference sequence). This CDR3 region has 15 residues. Generated by immunoSEQ multiplex PCR, the TCRdb table keeps only in-frame clones and is missing some. Of about 680,000 clones in the sample, approximately 73% are singletons; the top ten hold around 1.7%. Subsets obtained from CD4+ cells comprised CD45RA+ naive and CD45RA-negative memory cells.

The chain recombines TRBV19 with TRBJ2-7; 10 bases map to TRBD2. Sequencing was done on a sample of memory CD4+ T cells sorted from blood. Described subset: CD45RA-negative fraction. The clonotype originates from a woman aged 25 to 39 in good health. CDR3 sequence reads: CASSTQAGGRYEQYF. CDR3 DNA: TGTGCCAGTAGTACGCAAGCGGGAGGGCGGTACGAGCAGTACTTC.